This T cell receptor beta chain emerged from a study of cytomegalovirus exposure and HLA in healthy donors. For the study at large: There were 70 million to 95 million unique TCRs (from HLA-typed donors) in an early data release. Overall study results and limits: HLA alleles were associated with fewer than 20,000 TCR beta sequences in a later analysis at 0.05 false discovery rate. Common viral pathogens seemed to be connected with several of the most significant clusters, according to a later analysis.

The V gene end was trimmed by 0 bases and the J gene end by 3 bases; junction bases not matched to a gene: 5. CDR1 and CDR2 from the germline V gene are GTSNPN and SVGIG (reference sequence). The CDR3 length is 15 residues. The PCR was carried out with 60 Vbeta primers and 13 Jbeta primers. Generated by immunoSEQ multiplex PCR, the TCRdb table keeps only in-frame clones and is missing some. In total, the table holds 60,000 to 65,000 clones. As regards this clone: Antigen unknown.

Sequenced sample: PBMCs. J is TRBJ2-1 and V is TRBV30; 7 bases align to TRBD1. This receptor was obtained from a woman aged 18-29 years in good health and CMV-seronegative. CDR3 nucleotides: TGTGCCTGGAGTGTTACAGGGGCCGACTACAATGAGCAGTTCTTC. It is translated as CAWSVTGADYNEQFF.